The 7 T cell receptor beta chains reported below all come from one sample, sequenced in a study of OX40 agonist ivuxolimab in advanced cancers. The method was immunoSEQ multiplex PCR; TCRdb's version includes in-frame clones alone and lacks a portion of them. Of approximately 59,000 clones listed, roughly nine tenths are singletons. This specimen was CD4+ or CD8+ T cells sorted from blood, taken in a trial of the OX40 agonist ivuxolimab. The receptors stem from an adult with an advanced solid tumor such as melanoma, head and neck, liver or kidney cancer.

V and J are TRBV6-1 and TRBJ2-4; 8 bases are a match to TRBD2. From germline, CDR1 is MNHNS and CDR2 SASEGT. This CDR3 comprises 12 residues. Trimming took 2 bases from V and 16 from J; bases not matched to a gene: 7. The DNA for the CDR3 is TGTGCCAGCAGTGAAAGAGCGGGAGTGGGATACTTC. This encodes CASSERAGVGYF.

J is TRBJ2-7 and V is TRBV19; D may be TRBD2 (5 bases). Between the trimmed V and J ends, which lost 7 bases and 3 bases, there was a span of 16 bases. The CDR3 is made up of 14 amino acids. Germline CDR1 and CDR2: LNHDA and SQIVND (reference sequence). CDR3 coding DNA: TGTGCCAGTAAACCGGGCCCCGCGGGCTACGAGCAGTACTTC. It translates to CASKPGPAGYEQYF.

V is TRBV28 and J is TRBJ1-4; 8 bases align to TRBD1. The CDR3 runs 15 residues. The ends lost 2 bases at V and 9 bases at J; junction bases unmatched: 8. CDR1 is MDHEN and CDR2 is SYDVKM in the germline V gene. CDR3 DNA: TGTGCCAGCAGTTTAGGACAGGGAGGGGCCAAAAAACTGTTTTTT. Protein sequence: CASSLGQGGAKKLFF.

CDR3: CAISEWWTSGGYEQYF. CDR3 DNA: TGTGCCATCAGTGAGTGGTGGACTAGCGGGGGCTACGAGCAGTACTTC. This chain links TRBV10-3 with TRBJ2-7, with 13 bases identical to TRBD2. The V segment lost 1 base and the J segment 3 bases; nucleotides outside the gene matches: 3. The CDR3 contains 16 residues. CDR1 is ENHRY, CDR2 SYGVKD, per germline.

This clone came up once. V is TRBV6-1 and J is TRBJ2-7; no clear D. CDR3 length equals 14 residues. V was trimmed by 4 bases and J by 3 bases, leaving 13 bases between them. Germline V lookup: CDR1 MNHNS, CDR2 SASEGT. The CDR3 region has the DNA TGTGCCAGCAGTGCACGAATAGGTAACTACGAGCAGTACTTC. Residues: CASSARIGNYEQYF.

This rearrangement joins TRBV11-2 to TRBJ2-7, with 7 bases lining up with TRBD2. CDR3 length: 14 amino acids. J was trimmed by 7 bases and V by 1 base; bases with no gene match: 7. From germline, CDR1 is SGHAT and CDR2 FQNNGV. The CDR3 DNA sequence: TGTGCCAGCAGCTTAGTAGCGGGTGTTTATGAGCAGTACTTC. Translation gives CASSLVAGVYEQYF.

This chain links TRBV11-3 with TRBJ2-3, with 7 bases identical to TRBD2. The CDR3 totals 15 residues. Germline V gene sequence: CDR1 SGHNT, CDR2 YENEEA. J lost 6 bases, V lost 5 bases, and 11 bases had no gene match. The CDR3 here is CASSLLAVSKDTQYF. The DNA of the CDR3 is TGTGCCAGCAGCCTTCTAGCGGTCTCGAAGGATACGCAGTATTTT.